The T cell receptor (beta chain) described here comes from a study of T cell changes during pregnancy in multiple sclerosis. The protocol was immunoSEQ multiplex PCR, while the TCRdb copy is restricted to in-frame clones and leaves out a portion. Counted here are 90,000 or so clones, around 90% occurring once; the ten biggest clones make up approximately 0.9%. This specimen consisted of peripheral blood, obtained before pregnancy. The sequence came from a female donor with multiple sclerosis, enrolled in a pregnancy study.

The CDR3 region has the DNA TGTGCCAGCAGCTTAGAAGAGGCGACCCAGTACTTC. Its translation is CASSLEEATQYF. The chain carries TRBV7-8 and TRBJ2-5; D uncertain. The CDR3 runs to 12 residues. Germline CDR1 reads SGHVS; CDR2 reads FQNEAQ. V gave up 1 base and J gave up 7 bases, with 7 bases separating them.